These 20 T cell receptor beta chains were all obtained from the same sample, sequenced in a study of T cells in Graves' hyperthyroidism and ophthalmopathy. Amplification yielded TCR beta CDR3 regions, with RNA transcripts as the source. The TCR CDR3 first-round RT-PCR relied on the HTBI primer set. One entry per CDR3 protein, called by TCRdb with MiXCR from the multiplex PCR reads. The sample gives a few hundred thousand distinct CDR3 sequences, 16% of which show up once; approximately 32% is in the top ten. Sample: blood. These TCRs come from a woman aged 25 to 45 with Graves' ophthalmopathy.

This clonotype was recorded at least ten times. This chain uses TRBV11-1 with TRBJ2-7, with TRBD1 identical over 8 bases. Germline lookup yields CDR1 SGHAT and CDR2 FQDESV (reference sequence). J lost 2 bases, V lost 4 bases, and 4 bases had no gene match. The CDR3 runs 14 residues. CDR3 DNA: TGTGCCAGCAGCTCGACACAGGGGGCCTACGAGCAGTACTTC. Translating it yields CASSSTQGAYEQYF. The full variable domain, with the rest looked up from reference TRBV11-1 and TRBJ2-7, is EAEVAQSPRYKITEKSQAVAFWCDPISGHATLYWYRQILGQGPELLVQFQDESVVDDSQLPKDRFSAERLKGVDSTLKIQPAELGDSAMYLCASSSTQGAYEQYFGPGTRLTVT.

The table lists this clonotype with a few counts. V gene TRBV7-2 combines with J gene TRBJ1-6; D remains unclear. This CDR3 is built from 14 residues. Trimming cost V 10 bases and J 0 bases, with 10 bases left between them. From germline, CDR1 is SGHTA and CDR2 FQGNSA. The CDR3 here is CATRPSSYNSPLHF. In DNA, the CDR3 is TGTGCCACCAGACCGAGCTCCTATAATTCACCCCTCCACTTT.

This clonotype was observed many times. The rearrangement uses TRBV7-9 and TRBJ2-5, with 7 nucleotides matching TRBD1. Germline trimming cut 3 bases from V and 4 bases from J; bases unmatched to any gene: 14. This CDR3 has 17 amino acids. The germline gives CDR1 SEHNR, CDR2 FQNEAQ (reference sequence). The chain's CDR3 is CASSFGVQGGWGETQYF. The CDR3 DNA sequence: TGTGCCAGCAGCTTCGGGGTGCAAGGGGGCTGGGGAGAGACCCAGTACTTC.

J is TRBJ1-4 and V is TRBV20-1; D perhaps matches TRBD1 (5 bases). The CDR3 length is 12 residues. CDR1 is DFQATT and CDR2 is SNEGSKA in the germline V gene (reference sequence). V lost 2 bases and J lost 7, with 8 bases in between. The CDR3, as DNA: TGCAGTGCTAGACAGGGCGTTGAAAAACTGTTTTTT. As protein: CSARQGVEKLFF.

The chain uses TRBV19 and TRBJ2-2; the D gene is possibly TRBD1 (6 bases). The germline CDR1 and CDR2 sequences are LNHDA and SQIVND (reference sequence). The CDR3 is 14 residues long. V was cut by 5 bases and J by 4 bases, with 11 bases left in between. The CDR3 loop is CASSRGHRTGELFF. CDR3 coding DNA: TGTGCCAGTAGTCGGGGACACCGCACCGGGGAGCTGTTTTTT.

This clonotype was recorded many times. The chain couples TRBV18 to TRBJ2-1; D is unresolved. Germline V gene data show CDR1 as KGHSH and CDR2 as LQKENI. V lost 3 bases to trimming and J lost 2 bases, with 5 bases between them. CDR3 length equals 13 residues. The CDR3 is CASSPTAYNEQFF. The CDR3 DNA follows: TGTGCCAGCTCACCCACAGCCTACAATGAGCAGTTCTTC.

This clonotype was seen ten or more times. V usage is TRBV7-2 and J usage is TRBJ1-4; D perhaps matches TRBD1 (6 bases). Germline values: CDR1 SGHTA, CDR2 FQGNSA. The CDR3 length is 15 residues. Trimming removed 2 bases at V and 7 bases at J, with 14 bases between. In DNA, the CDR3 is TGTGCCAGCAGCTTATCGTTAACAGGGAGTGAAAAACTGTTTTTT. Protein product: CASSLSLTGSEKLFF.

In this sample, this clonotype turned up many times. V is TRBV27 and J is TRBJ1-5; perhaps TRBD1 as D (5 bases). Germline CDR1 MNHEY, CDR2 SMNVEV (reference sequence). V lost 5 bases and J lost 6, with 14 bases in between. The CDR3 is 14 amino acids. Here the CDR3 DNA reads TGTGCCAGCAGTCCTTGGGACCCAAGTCAGCCCCAGCATTTT. Translation: CASSPWDPSQPQHF.

This clonotype was counted at least ten times. The rearrangement joins TRBV7-2 to TRBJ2-1; D call uncertain. This CDR3 spans 12 amino acids. In germline, CDR1 is SGHTA, CDR2 FQGNSA. Trimming shortened V by 8 bases and J by 2 bases, and 7 bases separated the two germline ends. This chain's CDR3 is CASAIPYNEQFF. The CDR3 nucleotides are TGTGCCAGCGCGATTCCCTACAATGAGCAGTTCTTC.

This clonotype appeared many times. The V call is TRBV11-2, the J call TRBJ2-2; 8 nucleotides align to TRBD2. This CDR3 is built from 14 residues. Germline CDR1 and CDR2: SGHAT and FQNNGV. J gave up 6 bases and V 5 bases, and 5 bases lay outside the gene matches. CDR3 nucleotide sequence: TGTGCCAGCAGCACACTAGCGGTGGCCGGGGAGCTGTTTTTT. Translating gives CASSTLAVAGELFF.

This clonotype was observed a few times. The V gene is TRBV10-1, the J gene TRBJ1-4; D is unclear. V was trimmed by 0 bases and J by 10 bases, leaving 6 bases between them. Germline CDR1 is WNHNN and CDR2 is SYGVQD (reference sequence). This CDR3 is 12 amino acids long. Written as DNA, the CDR3 is TGCGCCAGCAGTGAGTCAAGCCCAAAACTGTTTTTT. Translating gives CASSESSPKLFF.

The table lists this clonotype with many counts. V gene TRBV3-1 combines with J gene TRBJ2-3, with 7 bases aligning to TRBD2. Looked up from germline, CDR1 is LGHDT and CDR2 is YNNKEL (reference sequence). V gave up 1 base and J gave up 2 bases; unmatched junction bases: 6. This CDR3 spans 16 amino acids. CDR3 protein: CASSQGASGNTDTQYF. The CDR3 nucleotides read TGTGCCAGCAGCCAAGGGGCTAGCGGAAACACAGATACGCAGTATTTT.

Points on this clonotype: Being one base from a much bigger clone, this may be a read error. J is TRBJ2-1 and V is TRBV28; 7 bases are a match to TRBD2. Germline V lookup: CDR1 MDHEN, CDR2 SYDVKM. V lost 1 base, J lost 9 bases, and 9 bases stayed unmatched. The CDR3 extends over 15 amino acids. The CDR3 loop is CASSLLGIGGCEQFF. For the CDR3, the DNA is TGTGCCAGCAGTTTATTGGGCATCGGGGGGTGTGAGCAGTTCTTC.

The table lists this clonotype with a few counts. V usage is TRBV20-1 and J usage is TRBJ2-1, with 7 bases matching TRBD2. This CDR3 is built from 19 residues. Losses at the gene ends were 3 bases for V and 5 bases for J; bases not matched to a gene: 22. CDR1 is DFQATT, CDR2 SNEGSKA, per germline (reference sequence). Here the CDR3 reads CSASLRASGIGGGDNEQFF. CDR3 sequence (DNA): TGCAGTGCTAGCCTCCGAGCCAGCGGGATTGGGGGGGGGGACAATGAGCAGTTCTTC.

In this sample, this clonotype turned up many times. The chain couples TRBV30 to TRBJ2-1; D is perhaps TRBD2 (7 bases). Germline assignment: CDR1 GTSNPN and CDR2 SVGIG (reference sequence). CDR3 length equals 11 residues. CDR3 DNA sequence: TGTGCTCAAAGGGAGGGGGGTGAGCAGTTCTTC. Amino acids: CAQREGGEQFF.

This clonotype occurred a few times. The V and J genes are TRBV5-1 and TRBJ2-1, with TRBD2 matching 8 bases. Germline values: CDR1 SGHRS, CDR2 YFSETQ. The CDR3 consists of 14 residues. With V trimmed by 4 bases and J by 5 bases, 5 bases remained unmatched. For the CDR3, the DNA is TGCGCCAGCAGCCGAGGACTAGCCCACAATGAGCAGTTCTTC. Amino acid sequence: CASSRGLAHNEQFF.

A single count supports this clonotype. The rearrangement joins TRBV19 to TRBJ2-1; D is tentatively TRBD1 or TRBD2 (5 bases each). The germline gives CDR1 LNHDA, CDR2 SQIVND (reference sequence). The CDR3 is made up of 16 amino acids. V dropped 3 bases and J dropped 2 bases, with 14 bases sitting between them. Here the CDR3 reads CASSMGSGRTYNEQFF. The CDR3 nucleotides read TGTGCCAGTAGTATGGGATCGGGACGAACCTACAATGAGCAGTTCTTC.

This clonotype was observed at least ten times. The J gene is TRBJ2-7, the V gene TRBV20-1; no clear D gene. The CDR3 consists of 17 residues. The germline gives CDR1 DFQATT, CDR2 SNEGSKA (reference sequence). V gave up 0 bases and J gave up 0 bases, with 18 bases separating them. The CDR3 nucleotides read TGCAGTGCTAGAGATCCGTCCCGGATCGCGAGCTCCTACGAGCAGTACTTC. This encodes CSARDPSRIASSYEQYF.

The V and J genes are TRBV2 and TRBJ2-3; D tentatively fits TRBD1 or TRBD2 (5 bases each). Trimming cost V 7 bases and J 10 bases, with 15 bases left between them. This CDR3 region has 12 residues. The germline V gene has CDR1 SNHLY and CDR2 FYNNEI. The CDR3 DNA reads as TGTGCCAGCACGGCGGGTCCGGGGCCGCAGTATTTT. Translating gives CASTAGPGPQYF.

This clonotype appeared a few times. This sequence joins TRBV13 and TRBJ2-1; possible D gene TRBD2, 6 bases. The CDR3 loop spans 14 amino acids. CDR1 is PRHDT, CDR2 FYEKMQ, per germline (reference sequence). Trimming removed 2 bases from V and 5 bases from J, with 10 bases in between. The CDR3 region has the DNA TGTGCCAGCAGCTTAAGGTGGAGGGACAATGAGCAGTTCTTC. It yields the protein CASSLRWRDNEQFF.